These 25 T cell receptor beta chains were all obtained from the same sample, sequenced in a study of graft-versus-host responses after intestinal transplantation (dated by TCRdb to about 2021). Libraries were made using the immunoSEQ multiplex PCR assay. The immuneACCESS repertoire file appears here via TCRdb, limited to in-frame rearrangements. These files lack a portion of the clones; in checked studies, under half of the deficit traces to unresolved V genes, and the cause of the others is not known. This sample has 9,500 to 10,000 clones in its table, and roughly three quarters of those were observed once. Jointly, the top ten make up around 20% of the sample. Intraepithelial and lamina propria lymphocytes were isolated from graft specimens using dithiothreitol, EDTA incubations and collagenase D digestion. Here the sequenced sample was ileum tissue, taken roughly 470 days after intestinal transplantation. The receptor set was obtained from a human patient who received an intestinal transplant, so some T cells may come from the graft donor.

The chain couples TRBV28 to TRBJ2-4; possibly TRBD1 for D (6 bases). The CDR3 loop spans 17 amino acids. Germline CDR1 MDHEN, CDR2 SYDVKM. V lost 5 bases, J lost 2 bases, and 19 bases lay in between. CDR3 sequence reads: CASSPLTGKETKNIQYF. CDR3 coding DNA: TGTGCCAGCAGTCCCCTGACAGGAAAAGAAACCAAAAACATTCAGTACTTC.

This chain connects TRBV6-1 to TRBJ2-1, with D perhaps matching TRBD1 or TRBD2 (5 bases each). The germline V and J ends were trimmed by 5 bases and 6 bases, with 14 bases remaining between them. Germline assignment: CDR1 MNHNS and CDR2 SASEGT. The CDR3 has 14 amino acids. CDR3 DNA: TGTGCCAGCAGTTTTCGGGACGACTTCAATGAGCAGTTCTTC. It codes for CASSFRDDFNEQFF.

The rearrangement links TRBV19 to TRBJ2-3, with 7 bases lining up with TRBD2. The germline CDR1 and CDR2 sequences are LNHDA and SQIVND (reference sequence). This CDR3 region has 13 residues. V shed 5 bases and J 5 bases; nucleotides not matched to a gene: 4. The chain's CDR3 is CASSETGGDTQYF. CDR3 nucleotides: TGTGCCAGTAGTGAGACGGGGGGAGATACGCAGTATTTT. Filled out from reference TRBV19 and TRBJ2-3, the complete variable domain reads DGGITQSPKYLFRKEGQNVTLSCEQNLNHDAMYWYRQDPGQGLRLIYYSQIVNDFQKGDIAEGYSVSREKKESFPLTVTSAQKNPTAFYLCASSETGGDTQYFGPGTRLTVL.

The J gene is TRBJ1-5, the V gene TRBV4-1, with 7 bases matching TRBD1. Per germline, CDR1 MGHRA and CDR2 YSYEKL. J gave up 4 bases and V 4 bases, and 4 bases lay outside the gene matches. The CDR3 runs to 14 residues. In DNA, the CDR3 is TGCGCCAGCAGCCCGGGACAGCCAAATCAGCCCCAGCATTTT. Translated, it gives CASSPGQPNQPQHF.

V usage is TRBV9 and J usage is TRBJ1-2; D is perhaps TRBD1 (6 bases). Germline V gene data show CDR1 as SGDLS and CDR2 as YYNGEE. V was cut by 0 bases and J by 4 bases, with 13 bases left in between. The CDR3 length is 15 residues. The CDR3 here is CASSVEWDTSYGYTF. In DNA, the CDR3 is TGTGCCAGCAGCGTAGAATGGGACACGAGCTATGGCTACACCTTC.

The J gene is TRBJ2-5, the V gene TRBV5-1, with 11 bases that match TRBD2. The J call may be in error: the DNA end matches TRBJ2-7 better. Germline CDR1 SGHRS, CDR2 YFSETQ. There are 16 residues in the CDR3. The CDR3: CASSRKLAGDSYEQYF. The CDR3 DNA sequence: TGCGCCAGCAGCCGTAAACTAGCGGGGGATTCCTACGAGCAGTACTTC.

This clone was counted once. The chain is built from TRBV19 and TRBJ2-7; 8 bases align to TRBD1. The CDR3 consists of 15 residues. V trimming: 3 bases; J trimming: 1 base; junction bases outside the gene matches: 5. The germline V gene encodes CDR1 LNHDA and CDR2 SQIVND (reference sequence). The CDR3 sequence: CASSISGTGSYEQYF. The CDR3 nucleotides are TGTGCCAGTAGTATTTCCGGGACAGGATCCTACGAGCAGTACTTC.

CDR3 residues: CASSGDRRVGGTEAFF. CDR3 in DNA: TGTGCCAGCAGTGGCGACAGGCGGGTTGGTGGCACTGAAGCTTTCTTT. This rearrangement joins TRBV2 to TRBJ1-1; possible D gene TRBD1, 6 bases. Germline CDR1 and CDR2: SNHLY and FYNNEI. The ends were cut back, 4 bases at V and 4 bases at J, with 19 bases in the middle. The CDR3 runs 16 residues.

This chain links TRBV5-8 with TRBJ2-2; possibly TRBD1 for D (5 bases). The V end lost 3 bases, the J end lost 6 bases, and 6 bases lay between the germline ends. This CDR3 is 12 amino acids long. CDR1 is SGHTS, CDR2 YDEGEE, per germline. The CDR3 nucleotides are TGTGCCAGCAGCTGGGGCGCCGGGGAGCTGTTTTTT. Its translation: CASSWGAGELFF.

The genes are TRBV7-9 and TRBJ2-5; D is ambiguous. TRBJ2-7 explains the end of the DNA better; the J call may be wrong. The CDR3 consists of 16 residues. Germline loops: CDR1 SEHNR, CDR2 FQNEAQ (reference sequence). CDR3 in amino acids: CASSPQEAVSSYEQYF. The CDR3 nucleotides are TGTGCCAGCAGCCCCCAAGAGGCGGTGAGCTCCTACGAGCAGTACTTC.

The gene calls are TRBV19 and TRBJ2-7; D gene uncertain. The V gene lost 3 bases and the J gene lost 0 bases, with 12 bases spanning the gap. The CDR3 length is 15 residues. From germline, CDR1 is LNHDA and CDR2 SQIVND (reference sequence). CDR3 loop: CASSITAGFSYEQYF. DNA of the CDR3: TGTGCCAGTAGTATTACAGCAGGTTTCTCCTACGAGCAGTACTTC.

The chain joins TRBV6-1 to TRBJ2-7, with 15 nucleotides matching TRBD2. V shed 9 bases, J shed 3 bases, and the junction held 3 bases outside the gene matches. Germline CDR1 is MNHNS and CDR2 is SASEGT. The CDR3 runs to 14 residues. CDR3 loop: CASGLAGGDYEQYF. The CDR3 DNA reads TGTGCCAGTGGACTAGCGGGGGGGGACTACGAGCAGTACTTC.

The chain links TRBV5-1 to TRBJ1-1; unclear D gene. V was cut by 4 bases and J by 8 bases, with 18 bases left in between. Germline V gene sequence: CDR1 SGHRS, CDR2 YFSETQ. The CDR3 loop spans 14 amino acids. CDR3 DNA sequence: TGCGCCAGCAGCCTGGACTCTATGCGCAGGGAAGCTTTCTTT. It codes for CASSLDSMRREAFF.

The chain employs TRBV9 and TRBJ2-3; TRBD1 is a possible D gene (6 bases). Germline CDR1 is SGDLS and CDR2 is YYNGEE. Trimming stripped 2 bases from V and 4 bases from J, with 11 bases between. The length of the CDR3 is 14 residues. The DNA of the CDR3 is TGTGCCAGCAGCGTGGGTGGGGGCGCAGATACGCAGTATTTT. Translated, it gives CASSVGGGADTQYF.

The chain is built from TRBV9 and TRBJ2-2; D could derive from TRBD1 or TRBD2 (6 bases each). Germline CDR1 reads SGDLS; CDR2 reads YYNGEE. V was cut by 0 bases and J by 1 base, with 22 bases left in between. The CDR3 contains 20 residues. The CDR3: CASSVDGEDGGSMNTGELFF. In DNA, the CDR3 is TGTGCCAGCAGCGTAGACGGAGAAGACGGGGGCTCTATGAACACCGGGGAGCTGTTTTTT.

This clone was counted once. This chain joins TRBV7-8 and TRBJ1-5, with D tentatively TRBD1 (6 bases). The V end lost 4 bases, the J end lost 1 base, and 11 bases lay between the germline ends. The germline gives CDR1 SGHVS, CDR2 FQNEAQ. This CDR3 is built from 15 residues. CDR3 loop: CASSYDRQSNQPQHF. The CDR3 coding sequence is TGTGCCAGCAGCTATGACAGGCAGAGCAATCAGCCCCAGCATTTT.

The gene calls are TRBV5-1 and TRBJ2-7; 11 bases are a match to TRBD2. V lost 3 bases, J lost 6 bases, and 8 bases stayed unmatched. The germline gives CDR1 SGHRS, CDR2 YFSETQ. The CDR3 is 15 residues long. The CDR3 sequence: CASSSGLAVGVEQYF. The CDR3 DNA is TGCGCCAGCAGCTCGGGACTAGCGGTCGGTGTCGAGCAGTACTTC.

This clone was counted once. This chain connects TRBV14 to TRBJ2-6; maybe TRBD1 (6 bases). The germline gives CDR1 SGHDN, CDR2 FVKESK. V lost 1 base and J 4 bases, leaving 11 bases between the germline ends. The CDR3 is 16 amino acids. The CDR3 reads CASSQATGIGANVLTF. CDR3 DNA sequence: TGTGCCAGCAGCCAAGCTACAGGGATCGGGGCCAACGTCCTGACTTTC.

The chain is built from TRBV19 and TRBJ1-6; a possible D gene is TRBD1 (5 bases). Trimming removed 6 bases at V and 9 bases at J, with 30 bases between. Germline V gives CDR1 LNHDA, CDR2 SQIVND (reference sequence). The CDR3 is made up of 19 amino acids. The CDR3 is CASRSGTPRRLHYGSPLHF. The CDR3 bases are TGTGCCAGTAGGTCGGGGACTCCCAGACGACTTCACTACGGTTCACCCCTCCACTTT.

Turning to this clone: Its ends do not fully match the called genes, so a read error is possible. The CDR3 region is CASSQGKAGGQETLYF. CDR3 sequence (DNA): TGTGCCAGCAGCCAAGGGAAAGCGGGGGGCCAAGAGACCCTGTACTTC. The chain couples TRBV4-2 to TRBJ2-5, with TRBD2 identical over 9 bases. CDR1 is LGHNA and CDR2 is YNFKEQ in the germline V gene. This CDR3 has 16 amino acids.

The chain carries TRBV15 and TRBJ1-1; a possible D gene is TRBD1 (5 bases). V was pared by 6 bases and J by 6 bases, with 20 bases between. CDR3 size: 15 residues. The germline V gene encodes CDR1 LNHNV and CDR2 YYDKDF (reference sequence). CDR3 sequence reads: CATRSRRAGGAEAFF. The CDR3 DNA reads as TGTGCCACCAGGTCTCGGAGGGCGGGGGGGGCTGAAGCTTTCTTT.

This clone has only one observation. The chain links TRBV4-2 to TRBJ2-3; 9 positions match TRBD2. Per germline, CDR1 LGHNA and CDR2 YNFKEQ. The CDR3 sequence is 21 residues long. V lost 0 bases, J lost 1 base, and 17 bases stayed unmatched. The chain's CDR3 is CASSQDPPVSGGPRGTDTQYF. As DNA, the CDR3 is TGTGCCAGCAGCCAAGATCCCCCCGTGAGCGGGGGGCCGAGGGGCACAGATACGCAGTATTTT.

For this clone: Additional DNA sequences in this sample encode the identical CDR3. The CDR3 coding sequence is TGTGCCAGCAGCTTAGTCGGAGATACGCAGTATTTT. This codes for CASSLVGDTQYF. V gene TRBV11-3 combines with J gene TRBJ2-3, with D hard to call. The V end was cut by 1 base, the J end by 5 bases, with 4 bases between. Germline CDR1 and CDR2: SGHNT and YENEEA. The CDR3 covers 12 residues.

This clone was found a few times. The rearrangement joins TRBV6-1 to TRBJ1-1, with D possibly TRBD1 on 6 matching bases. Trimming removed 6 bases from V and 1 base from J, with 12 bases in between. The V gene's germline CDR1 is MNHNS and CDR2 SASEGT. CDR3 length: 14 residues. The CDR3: CASRPRDKNTEAFF. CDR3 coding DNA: TGTGCCAGCAGGCCCCGGGACAAGAACACTGAAGCTTTCTTT.

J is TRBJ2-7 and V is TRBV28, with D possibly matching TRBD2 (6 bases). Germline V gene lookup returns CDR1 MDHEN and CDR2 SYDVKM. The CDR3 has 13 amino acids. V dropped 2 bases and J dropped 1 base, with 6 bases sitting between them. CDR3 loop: CASSLGGSYEQYF. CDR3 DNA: TGTGCCAGCAGTTTAGGGGGGTCCTACGAGCAGTACTTC.